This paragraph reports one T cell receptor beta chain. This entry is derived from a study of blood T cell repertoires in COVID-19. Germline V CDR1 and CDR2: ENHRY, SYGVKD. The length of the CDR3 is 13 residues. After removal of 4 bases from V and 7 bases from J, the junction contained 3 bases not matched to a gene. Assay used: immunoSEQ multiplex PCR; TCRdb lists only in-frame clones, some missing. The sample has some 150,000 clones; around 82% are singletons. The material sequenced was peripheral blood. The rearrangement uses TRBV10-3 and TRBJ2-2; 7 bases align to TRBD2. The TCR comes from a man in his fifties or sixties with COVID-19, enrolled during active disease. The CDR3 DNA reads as TGTGCCATCAGTGGGCGGGGGTACGGGGAGCTGTTTTTT. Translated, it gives CAISGRGYGELFF.